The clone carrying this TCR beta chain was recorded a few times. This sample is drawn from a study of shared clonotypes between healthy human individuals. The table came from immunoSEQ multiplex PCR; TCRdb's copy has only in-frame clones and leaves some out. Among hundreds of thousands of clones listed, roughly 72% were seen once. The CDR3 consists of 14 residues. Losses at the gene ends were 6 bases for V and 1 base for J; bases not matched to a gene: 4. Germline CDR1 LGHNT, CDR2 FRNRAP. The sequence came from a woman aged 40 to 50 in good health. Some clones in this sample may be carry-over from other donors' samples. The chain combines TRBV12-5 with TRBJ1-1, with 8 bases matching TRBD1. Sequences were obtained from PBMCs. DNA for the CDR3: TGTGCTAGTGGACCAGGACAGGGGAACACTGAAGCTTTCTTT. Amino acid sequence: CASGPGQGNTEAFF.